A single sample gave rise to the 17 T cell receptor beta chains below, sequenced in a study of blood T cell repertoires in COVID-19. This table comes from immunoSEQ multiplex PCR, and its TCRdb copy is limited to in-frame clones, with some not included. The sample records about 290,000 clones, about 85% being singletons. Sequencing was performed on peripheral blood. The receptors come from a woman aged 45 to 65 with active or convalescent COVID-19.

The genes are TRBV7-2 and TRBJ1-1; 8 bases align to TRBD1. With V trimmed by 4 bases and J by 3 bases, 4 bases remained unmatched. In germline, CDR1 is SGHTA, CDR2 FQGNSA. The CDR3 runs 14 residues. The DNA of the CDR3 is TGTGCCAGCAGCTATGACAGGGGCGACACTGAAGCTTTCTTT. It yields the protein CASSYDRGDTEAFF.

The chain has TRBV9 and TRBJ1-3; D is uncertain. Germline V gene sequence: CDR1 SGDLS, CDR2 YYNGEE. The CDR3 totals 15 residues. V shed 1 base and J shed 0 bases, with 8 bases lying between them. The CDR3 sequence: CASSVRGLSGNTIYF. The CDR3 DNA is TGTGCCAGCAGCGTAAGAGGGCTCTCTGGAAACACCATATATTTT. Filled out from reference TRBV9 and TRBJ1-3, the complete variable domain reads DSGVTQTPKHLITATGQRVTLRCSPRSGDLSVYWYQQSLDQGLQFLIQYYNGEERAKGNILERFSAQQFPDLHSELNLSSLELGDSALYFCASSVRGLSGNTIYFGEGSWLTVV.

The chain is built from TRBV28 and TRBJ1-3; no clear D. The V and J ends lost 5 bases and 0 bases respectively, with 8 bases between them. Germline V gene lookup returns CDR1 MDHEN and CDR2 SYDVKM. The CDR3 is 14 amino acids. CDR3 nucleotide sequence: TGTGCCAGCAGTCGGGGAAACTCTGGAAACACCATATATTTT. Protein: CASSRGNSGNTIYF.

J is TRBJ1-2 and V is TRBV20-1; possibly TRBD1 for D (5 bases). Deletions cut 3 bases from V and 4 bases from J, with 21 bases between. The CDR3 loop spans 16 amino acids. Germline V gene sequence: CDR1 DFQATT, CDR2 SNEGSKA (reference sequence). The CDR3 is CSASGAGLPNVYGYTF. DNA of the CDR3: TGCAGTGCTAGTGGAGCGGGGCTCCCAAACGTCTATGGCTACACCTTC.

The chain has TRBV5-5 and TRBJ1-1; 8 bases align to TRBD1. The CDR3 covers 14 residues. V lost 2 bases, J lost 6 bases, and 6 bases stayed unmatched. In germline, CDR1 is SGHKS, CDR2 YYEKEE (reference sequence). CDR3 sequence: CASSFGRGRAEAFF. CDR3 nucleotide sequence: TGTGCCAGCAGCTTCGGCAGGGGGCGGGCTGAAGCTTTCTTT.

This chain connects TRBV12-3 or TRBV12-4 to TRBJ1-1, with TRBD1 identical over 7 bases. The CDR3 has 13 residues. The V and J ends lost 4 bases and 6 bases, in that order; junction bases with no gene match: 5. The DNA for the CDR3 is TGTGCCAGCAGTTCGCACAGGGGCCCTGAAGCTTTCTTT. Protein sequence: CASSSHRGPEAFF.

In DNA form, the CDR3 reads TGCGCCAGCAGCCCAGTGGCGGGAAATTTCTACGAGCAGTACTTC. This translates into CASSPVAGNFYEQYF. V gene TRBV5-1 combines with J gene TRBJ2-7; TRBD2 is a possible D gene (6 bases). Germline-derived CDR1 and CDR2 are SGHRS and YFSETQ. V lost 4 bases and J lost 3, with 17 bases in between. This CDR3 has 15 amino acids.

The chain couples TRBV3-1 (or the pseudogene TRBV3-2) to TRBJ2-7, with a tentative D call TRBD1 (6 bases). CDR1 is LGHDT and CDR2 is YNNKEL in the germline V gene (reference sequence). The CDR3 is 14 residues long. The V end was cut by 4 bases, the J end by 3 bases, with 13 bases between. CDR3 sequence reads: CASSLNPQGYEQYF. The CDR3, as DNA: TGTGCCAGCAGCCTAAATCCACAGGGCTACGAGCAGTACTTC.

The rearrangement links TRBV29-1 to TRBJ2-1; perhaps TRBD2 as D (5 bases). With 1 base removed from V and 8 bases from J, the gap between germline ends came to 15 bases. Germline lookup yields CDR1 SQVTM and CDR2 ANQGSEA. This CDR3 is 14 amino acids long. The CDR3 spells CSVEVTGISDEQFF. In DNA, the CDR3 is TGCAGCGTTGAAGTTACGGGGATTAGCGATGAGCAGTTCTTC.

The chain links TRBV7-2 to TRBJ1-5; D remains unclear. Germline V gene sequence: CDR1 SGHTA, CDR2 FQGNSA. V was trimmed by 2 bases and J by 0 bases, leaving 8 bases between them. The CDR3 sequence is 15 residues long. The CDR3 protein is CASSLTVYSNQPQHF. DNA for the CDR3: TGTGCCAGCAGCTTAACGGTCTATAGCAATCAGCCCCAGCATTTT.

V is TRBV16 and J is TRBJ2-7; TRBD2 matches at 9 bases. Looked up from germline, CDR1 is KGHSY and CDR2 is FQNENV. V lost 4 bases to trimming and J lost 2 bases; unmatched junction nucleotides: 6. CDR3 length equals 15 residues. CDR3 bases: TGTGCCAGCAGCCCTGGACTAGCGCTTACCTACGAGCAGTACTTC. Its protein is CASSPGLALTYEQYF.

This chain connects TRBV24-1 to TRBJ2-3; 7 bases fit TRBD1. The CDR3 runs to 11 residues. CDR1 and CDR2 (germline): KGHDR, SFDVKD. V lost 11 bases to trimming and J lost 9 bases; unmatched junction nucleotides: 7. CDR3 nucleotides: TGTGCCATACAACAGGGGACGACGCAGTATTTT. Its translation is CAIQQGTTQYF.

The chain combines TRBV4-1 with TRBJ2-7, with TRBD1 as a possible D gene (6 bases). The CDR3 loop spans 17 amino acids. V was trimmed by 1 base and J by 1 base, leaving 17 bases between them. Per the germline V gene, CDR1 is MGHRA and CDR2 is YSYEKL. The CDR3, as DNA: TGCGCCAGCAGCCAAGGGATCGGGACACCAACTTCCTACGAGCAGTACTTC. Translating gives CASSQGIGTPTSYEQYF.

CDR3 DNA sequence: TGTGCCAGCAGCTCCACGGACAGGGGCACTGAAGCTTTCTTT. This translates into CASSSTDRGTEAFF. This rearrangement joins TRBV3-1 (or the pseudogene TRBV3-2) to TRBJ1-1; 9 bases match TRBD1. The CDR3 is made up of 14 amino acids. Looked up from germline, CDR1 is LGHDT and CDR2 is YNNKEL (reference sequence). V trimming: 5 bases; J trimming: 4 bases; junction bases outside the gene matches: 5.

The CDR3 coding sequence is TGTGCCAGCTCATCCGGGACAGGGGATAGACAGCAGTACTTC. This encodes CASSSGTGDRQQYF. The chain is built from TRBV28 and TRBJ2-7; 10 bases fit TRBD1. CDR1 and CDR2 from the germline V gene are MDHEN and SYDVKM. The ends lost 8 bases at V and 8 bases at J; junction bases unmatched: 12. This CDR3 has 14 amino acids.

This clone has a count of ten or more. This chain connects TRBV30 to TRBJ2-7, with a weak D call TRBD2 (5 bases). The germline V gene encodes CDR1 GTSNPN and CDR2 SVGIG (reference sequence). The CDR3 loop spans 14 amino acids. Trimming removed 3 bases at V and 7 bases at J, with 19 bases between. CDR3 region: CAWRKNGNLGEQYF. The CDR3 region has the DNA TGTGCCTGGAGAAAAAACGGGAATCTCGGAGAGCAGTACTTC.

This chain links TRBV6-5 with TRBJ1-4; the match to TRBD1 covers 8 bases. The trim removed 6 bases at V and 13 bases at J, leaving 10 bases unmatched. Germline V CDR1 and CDR2: MNHEY, SVGAGI. This CDR3 contains 13 residues. CDR3: CASRDGQGFGLFF. The CDR3 region has the DNA TGTGCCAGCAGGGATGGACAGGGCTTCGGACTGTTTTTT.